This T cell receptor (beta chain) emerged from a study of shared clonotypes between healthy human individuals (dated by TCRdb to 2020 to 2022). A note on the overall study: Three men and a couple of women, aged 18 to 49 years, made up the cohort. Different laboratories and diverse techniques were used to prepare libraries and sequence TCR repertoires, to increase sequencing depth and limit assay-specific biases. For each donor, CD4 naive and CD4 memory were each run on three plates, CD8 naive on two plates, and CD8 memory on one plate. Blood TCR repertoires of five healthy adults were deeply sequenced to estimate repertoire size and the extent of clonotype sharing between individuals. Leukapheresis yielded between about 0.9 and 9 billion PBMCs per donor. Paper-wide results and their limitations: Sharing across four donors was observed for about 5% of naive CD4, less than 4% of naive CD8, 2.3% of memory CD4, and 0.4% of memory CD8 clonotypes. Pairwise subsampling indicated that sequencing depth was expected to affect the degree of clonotype sharing among donors. Naive subsets generally had larger estimated clonotype richness than memory subsets. Rarefaction of sorted-subset datasets indicated incomplete sequencing despite the large sequencing depth. Clonotypes shared by all four sorted-subset donors showed higher generation probabilities than non-shared clonotypes. Sampling was restricted to blood, and TCR repertoires in tissues likely differ from the TCR repertoires found in blood. The genetic and exposure-history diversity represented was limited by the small number of donors.

The donors were healthy, HIV-negative adults who had no recently reported acute infections or vaccinations. Every donor was a Caucasian adult residing in Nashville, Tennessee, USA. CD4+ T cells were enriched by magnetic negative selection, after which naive cells were positively selected on CD45RA and the negative fraction was taken as the memory subset. After blood collection by leukapheresis, PBMCs were isolated using Ficoll-Histopaque density gradient centrifugation and then cryopreserved in the vapor phase of liquid nitrogen. Analytical flow cytometry was used to check the purity and quantity of each magnetically sorted T cell population. Genomic DNA was isolated from each sorted fraction and quantified by UV absorbance on a Nanodrop 2000c. TCR CDR3 regions were amplified from genomic DNA by multiplex PCR using the deep immunoSEQ assay. Extracted genomic DNA from each cell subset was distributed evenly across all wells of several immunoSEQ 96-well plates, and each plate was treated as a replicate. For sorted subsets, roughly 0.2 ug genomic DNA, equal to approximately 30,000 T cell genomes, was loaded into each replicate PCR. The purified libraries were quantified using a Qubit 3.0 fluorometer, sized with a Bioanalyzer 2100, and then quantified again using the KAPA Library Quantification kit. A separate single-read 150-cycle Illumina NextSeq 550 flow cell was used to sequence each immunoSEQ 96-well plate. The study's own analysis went as follows. Because only junctional sequences without quality scores were contained in the immunoSEQ output, filtering matching that applied to full-length reads could not be performed. To assign V/J genes and CDR3, sequences were annotated using PyIR, a Python wrapper for IgBLAST v1.9, with IMGT germline references. Reads were filtered out if the reads had weak V/J assignments (E-value above 1e-6), no CDR3, stop codons, out-of-frame junctions, or ambiguous translated residues. V3J clonotypes were defined as sequences sharing the same inferred V gene, J gene, and CDR3 amino acid sequence. Percentage overlap between repertoires was computed as shared unique clonotypes divided by the size of the smaller repertoire. Three approaches were used to assess repertoire richness: RTK rarefaction, the Chao1 estimator, and Recon v2.1 estimates of unobserved clonotypes. Generation probabilities were computed with OLGA for all TCRbeta clonotypes obtained by the gDNA method from four donors. The source is immuneACCESS, and TCRdb retained only in-frame sequences with V and J called. Part of the clones is not carried over; for the studies checked, unresolved V genes explain less than half of this, and the remainder is unexplained. That table gives V, J and clone size, and the DNA gave D and trimming. Counted in this sample were about 2.3 million clones; 92% of them appeared once. The ten biggest clones cover 0.37% of the sample.

Of note for this clone: No antigen is known for it. Qualities for individual bases were not recorded, and no much larger clone is one base off.

Deletion took 6 bases off V and 2 bases off J, with a span of 10 bases between the germline ends. The CDR3 goes from the cysteine to the phenylalanine over 13 residues. The retained sequence is limited to the CDR3, 39 bases, with the frame set at the first base. The germline V gene specifies MNHEY as CDR1 and SVGAGI as CDR2. The rearrangement combines TRBV6-5 with TRBJ2-5; the D gene cannot be resolved reliably. The sequence came from a young man in good health. Some clones in this sample may be carry-over from other donors' samples. Sequencing was done on a sample of naive CD4+ T cells from PBMCs. The meaning of the sample's cell subset or site label: CD45RA+ positively selected. The CDR3 in this case is CASRSTDQETQYF. The DNA is TGTGCCAGCAGGTCCACAGATCAAGAGACCCAGTACTTC.